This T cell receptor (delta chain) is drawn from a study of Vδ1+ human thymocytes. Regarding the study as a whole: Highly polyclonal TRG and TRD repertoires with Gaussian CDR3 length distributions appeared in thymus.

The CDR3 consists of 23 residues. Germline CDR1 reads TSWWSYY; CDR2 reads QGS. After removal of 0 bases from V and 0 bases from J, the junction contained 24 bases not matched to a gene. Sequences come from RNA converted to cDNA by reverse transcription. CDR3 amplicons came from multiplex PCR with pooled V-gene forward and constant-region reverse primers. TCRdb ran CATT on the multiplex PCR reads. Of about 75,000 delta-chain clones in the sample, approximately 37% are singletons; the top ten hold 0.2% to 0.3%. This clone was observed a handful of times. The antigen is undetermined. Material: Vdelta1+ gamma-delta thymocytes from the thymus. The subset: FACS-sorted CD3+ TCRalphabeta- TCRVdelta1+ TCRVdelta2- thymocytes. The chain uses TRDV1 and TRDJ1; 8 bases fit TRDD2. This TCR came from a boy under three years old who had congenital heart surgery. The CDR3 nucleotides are TGTGCTCTTGGGGAACTAGTCTTCCTACAGGGTCCGACTGGCTCCCGGTACACCGATAAACTCATCTTT. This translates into CALGELVFLQGPTGSRYTDKLIF.